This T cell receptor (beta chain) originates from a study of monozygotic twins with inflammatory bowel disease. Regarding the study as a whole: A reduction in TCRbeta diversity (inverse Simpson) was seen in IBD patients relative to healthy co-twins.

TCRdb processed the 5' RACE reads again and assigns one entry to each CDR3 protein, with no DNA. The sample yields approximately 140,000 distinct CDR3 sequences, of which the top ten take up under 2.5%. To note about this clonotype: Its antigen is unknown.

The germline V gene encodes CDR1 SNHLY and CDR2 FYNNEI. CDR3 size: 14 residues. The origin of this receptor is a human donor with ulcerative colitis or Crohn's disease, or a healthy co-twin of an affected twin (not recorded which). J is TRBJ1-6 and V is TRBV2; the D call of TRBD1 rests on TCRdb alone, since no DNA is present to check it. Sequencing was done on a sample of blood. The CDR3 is CASSWDRANSPLHF.